This T cell receptor (beta chain) was found in a study of cytomegalovirus exposure and HLA in healthy donors. Study-level points and caveats: Using a false discovery rate of 0.05, a later analysis showed that approximately 16,000 TCR beta sequences were associated with HLA alleles. The classifier reportedly diagnosed cytomegalovirus status with high specificity and sensitivity. Later work found most CMV-associated TCR beta chains apparently HLA-restricted.

A multiplex PCR was run with 60 Vbeta primers and 13 Jbeta primers. The protocol was immunoSEQ multiplex PCR, while the TCRdb copy is restricted to in-frame clones and leaves out a portion. Here the sample spans 150,000 to 200,000 clones, around 80% being singletons. In the case of this clone: The target antigen is unknown.

Germline V gene data show CDR1 as KGHSH and CDR2 as LQKENI. The CDR3 totals 14 residues. Trimming took 0 bases from V and 2 from J, leaving 8 bases between them. This receptor was identified in a woman in her 50s in good health and CMV-seropositive. Sample: PBMCs. V gene TRBV18 combines with J gene TRBJ2-7, with no clear D. The CDR3 region has the DNA TGTGCCAGCTCACCACCTGGCTTGCCCTACGAGCAGTACTTC. Its translation: CASSPPGLPYEQYF.